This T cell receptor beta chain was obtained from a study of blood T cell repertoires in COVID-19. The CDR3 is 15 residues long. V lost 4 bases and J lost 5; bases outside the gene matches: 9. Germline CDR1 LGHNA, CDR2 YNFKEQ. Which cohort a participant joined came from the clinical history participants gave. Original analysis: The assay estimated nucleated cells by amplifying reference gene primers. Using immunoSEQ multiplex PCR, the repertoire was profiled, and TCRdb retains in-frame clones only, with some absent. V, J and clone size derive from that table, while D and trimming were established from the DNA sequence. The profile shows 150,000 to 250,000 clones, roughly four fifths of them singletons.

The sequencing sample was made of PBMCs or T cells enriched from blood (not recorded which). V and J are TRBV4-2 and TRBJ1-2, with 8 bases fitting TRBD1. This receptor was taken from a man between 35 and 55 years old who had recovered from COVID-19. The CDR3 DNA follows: TGTGCCAGCAGCCTCCGGGACCAGGGGGCGTATGGCTACACCTTC. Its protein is CASSLRDQGAYGYTF.